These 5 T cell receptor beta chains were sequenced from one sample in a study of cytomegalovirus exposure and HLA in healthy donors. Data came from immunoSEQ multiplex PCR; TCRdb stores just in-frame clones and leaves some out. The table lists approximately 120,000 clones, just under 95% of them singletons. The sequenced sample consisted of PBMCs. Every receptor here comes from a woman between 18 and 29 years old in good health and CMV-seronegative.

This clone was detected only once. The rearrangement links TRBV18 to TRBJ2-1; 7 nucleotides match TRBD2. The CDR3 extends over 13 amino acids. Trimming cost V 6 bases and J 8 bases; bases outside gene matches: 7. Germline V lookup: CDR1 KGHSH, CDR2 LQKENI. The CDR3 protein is CASSVDSGDEQFF. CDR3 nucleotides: TGTGCCAGCTCCGTCGACAGCGGGGATGAGCAGTTCTTC.

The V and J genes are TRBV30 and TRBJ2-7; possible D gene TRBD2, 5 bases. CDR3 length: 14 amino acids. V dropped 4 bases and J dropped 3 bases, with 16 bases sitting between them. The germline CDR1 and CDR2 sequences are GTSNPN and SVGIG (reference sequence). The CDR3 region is CAWTSGDIYYEQYF. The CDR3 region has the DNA TGTGCCTGGACGAGCGGAGACATATACTACGAGCAGTACTTC. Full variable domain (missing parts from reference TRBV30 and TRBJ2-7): SQTIHQWPATLVQPVGSPLSLECTVEGTSNPNLYWYRQAAGRGLQLLFYSVGIGQISSEVPQNLSASRPQDRQFILSSKKLLLSDSGFYLCAWTSGDIYYEQYFGPGTRLTVT.

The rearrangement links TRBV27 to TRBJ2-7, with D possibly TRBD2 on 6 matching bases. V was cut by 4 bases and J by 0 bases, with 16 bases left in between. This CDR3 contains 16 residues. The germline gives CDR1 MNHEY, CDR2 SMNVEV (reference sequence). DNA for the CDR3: TGTGCCAGCAGTTCCCCTTCGGGGAGGAGCTCCTACGAGCAGTACTTC. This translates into CASSSPSGRSSYEQYF.

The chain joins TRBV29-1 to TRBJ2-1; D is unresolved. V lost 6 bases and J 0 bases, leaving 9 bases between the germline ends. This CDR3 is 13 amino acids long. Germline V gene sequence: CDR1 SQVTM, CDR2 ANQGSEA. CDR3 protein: CSVALSSYNEQFF. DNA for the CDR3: TGCAGCGTAGCCTTGAGCTCCTACAATGAGCAGTTCTTC.

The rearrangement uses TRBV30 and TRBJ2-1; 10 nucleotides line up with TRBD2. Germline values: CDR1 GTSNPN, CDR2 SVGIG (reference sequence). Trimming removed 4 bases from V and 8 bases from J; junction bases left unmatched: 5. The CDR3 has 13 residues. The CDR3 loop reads CAWTGTSVDEQFF. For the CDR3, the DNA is TGTGCCTGGACGGGGACTAGCGTCGATGAGCAGTTCTTC.